Listed below are T cell receptor beta chains from one sample, sequenced in a study of blood T cell repertoires in COVID-19. The data were produced by immunoSEQ multiplex PCR, yet TCRdb's version contains in-frame clones alone and is incomplete. The data contain 280,000 or so clones, 85% of them singletons. The sequenced sample was PBMCs or T cells enriched from blood (not recorded which). The receptors were sampled from a woman aged 50 to 60 who had recovered from COVID-19. CDR3s include the opening cysteine and the closing phenylalanine or tryptophan. A D gene is named only where the DNA matches it firmly. Only some rows state a clone size, as once, few, many or a class for expanded clones.

J | size | D | V | DNA | CDR3
TRBJ2-7 | - | TRBD1 | TRBV7-2 | TGTGCCAGCAGCTTAATGGGACAGGGGTCGGACGAGCAGTACTTC | CASSLMGQGSDEQYF
TRBJ1-5 | - | - | TRBV2 | TGTGCCAGCAGTGAGTTAGACATTCCGAATCAGCCCCAGCATTTT | CASSELDIPNQPQHF
TRBJ1-5 | - | - | TRBV6-6 | TGTGCCAGCAGGACGGGGGGGAATAATCAGCCCCAGCATTTT | CASRTGGNNQPQHF
TRBJ1-4 | - | TRBD1 | TRBV19 | TGTGCCAGTAGGTTCGGGACGACAGGGGAAGGGGAAAAACTGTTTTTT | CASRFGTTGEGEKLFF
TRBJ1-5 | - | - | TRBV3-1/TRBV3-2 | TGTGCCAGCAGTCGAAGGGGGTTGAATCAGCCCCAGCATTTT | CASSRRGLNQPQHF
TRBJ2-3 | - | - | TRBV7-9 | TGTGCCAGCAGCCCCAGGGAGTCCGCTAGCGATAGCACAGATACGCAGTATTTT | CASSPRESASDSTDTQYF
TRBJ1-2 | - | - | TRBV5-1 | TGCGCCAGCAGCCCCAGTCAGAACCCCTATGGCTACACCTTC | CASSPSQNPYGYTF
TRBJ2-1 | - | TRBD2 | TRBV5-1 | TGCGCCAGCAGCTTGAACGGGGGGGCCAGTAATGAGCAGTTCTTC | CASSLNGGASNEQFF
TRBJ2-7 | once | - | TRBV28 | TGTGCCAGCAGGTCCGGGAAAGTCTCCTACGAGCAGTACTTC | CASRSGKVSYEQYF
TRBJ1-4 | - | TRBD1 | TRBV9 | TGTGCCAGCAGCGCCAAGACAGGGGAAAGTGAAAAACTGTTTTTT | CASSAKTGESEKLFF
TRBJ2-1 | - | TRBD1 | TRBV30 | TGTGCCTGGAGCAGGGGGATTGAGCAGTTCTTC | CAWSRGIEQFF
TRBJ2-7 | few | TRBD1 | TRBV25-1 | TGTGCCAGCGGTCGACAGGGCGGCAACGAGCAGTACTTC | CASGRQGGNEQYF
TRBJ1-3 | - | - | TRBV2 | TGTGCCAGCAGTATAACAGGGACGGGAAACACCATATATTTT | CASSITGTGNTIYF
TRBJ2-7 | - | TRBD1 | TRBV29-1 | TGCAGCGTGAGAGGGCAGACAGGGGCATCCTACGAGCAGTACTTC | CSVRGQTGASYEQYF
TRBJ1-1 | - | - | TRBV6-5 | TGTGCCAGCAGTTATTCCGGGTCCGTGAACACTGAAGCTTTCTTT | CASSYSGSVNTEAFF
TRBJ2-5 | - | - | TRBV6-2/TRBV6-3 | TGTGCCAGCAGCCCTAGCGAGCGGTTCCAAGAGACCCAGTACTTC | CASSPSERFQETQYF
TRBJ2-7 | - | - | TRBV6-5 | TGTGCCAGCAGTTACTCGAGGAAGGGAGCGGCCTACGAGCAGTACTTC | CASSYSRKGAAYEQYF
TRBJ1-2 | - | - | TRBV6-1 | TGTGCCAGCAGTGGAATAGGAGGTCCATATAACTATGGCTACACCTTC | CASSGIGGPYNYGYTF
TRBJ1-5 | - | TRBD1 | TRBV5-8 | TGTGCCAGCAGCTCCGGGACAGGACACGATCAGCCCCAGCATTTT | CASSSGTGHDQPQHF
TRBJ1-2 | - | - | TRBV28 | TGTGCCAGCAGGGGACTTTTAGATGGCTACACCTTC | CASRGLLDGYTF
TRBJ1-4 | - | - | TRBV29-1 | TGCAGCGTTGGAGGGGGTTTTAATGAAAAACTGTTTTTT | CSVGGGFNEKLFF
TRBJ1-3 | few | - | TRBV3-1/TRBV3-2 | TGTGCCAGCAGCCAAGAAATGGGAGGCATATATTTT | CASSQEMGGIYF
TRBJ2-1 | - | - | TRBV7-9 | TGTGCCAGCAGCGCTACAGTGACCAATGAGCAGTTCTTC | CASSATVTNEQFF
TRBJ1-6 | once | TRBD1 | TRBV5-1 | TGCGCCAGCAGACCCGGGACAGGGGAATCACCCCTCCACTTT | CASRPGTGESPLHF
TRBJ1-5 | - | TRBD1 | TRBV27 | TGTGCCAGCAGTACTGACAGGGCAGGCAATCAGCCCCAGCATTTT | CASSTDRAGNQPQHF
TRBJ2-7 | - | TRBD2 | TRBV2 | TGTGCCAGCAGTGAAGGAGGGGGACTAGCGGGAGGGCCCGGCTACGAGCAGTACTTC | CASSEGGGLAGGPGYEQYF
TRBJ2-2 | - | - | TRBV18 | TGTGCCAGCTCACCCTTAGCCCCTACGGGGGAGCTGTTTTTT | CASSPLAPTGELFF
TRBJ2-7 | - | TRBD1 | TRBV15 | TGTGCCACCAGCAGGGGGGACAGATACGAGCAGTACTTC | CATSRGDRYEQYF
TRBJ1-1 | - | TRBD1 | TRBV5-4 | TGTGCCAGCAGCCCGCAAGGGGGCATGACTGAAGCTTTCTTT | CASSPQGGMTEAFF
TRBJ1-3 | - | - | TRBV7-6 | TGTGCCAGCAGCTTAGCCCATCCAGGGTTAACAGGAAACACCATATATTTT | CASSLAHPGLTGNTIYF
TRBJ2-3 | - | - | TRBV7-2 | TGTGCCAGCAGCTTACGAAGGAGCCGAGGGACGCAGTATTTT | CASSLRRSRGTQYF
TRBJ2-3 | - | - | TRBV6-1 | TGTGCCAGCAGTGAAGTGTCACGACTCACCGATACGCAGTATTTT | CASSEVSRLTDTQYF
TRBJ2-1 | - | - | TRBV19 | TGTGCCAGTAACCCTTCGGGGGTTGGCTCCTACAATGAGCAGTTCTTC | CASNPSGVGSYNEQFF
TRBJ1-2 | - | TRBD1 | TRBV7-9 | TGTGCCAACAGCAGCTTAGATGTAGCGGACAGGGCCTATGGCTACACCTTC | CANSSLDVADRAYGYTF
TRBJ2-2 | - | TRBD2 | TRBV5-1 | TGCGCCAGCAGCTTGGCCACTAGCGGGAGGGGGAACACCGGGGAGCTGTTTTTT | CASSLATSGRGNTGELFF
TRBJ2-3 | - | - | TRBV5-4 | TGTGCCAGCAGCCCAGACATGACTACTAGCACAGATACGCAGTATTTT | CASSPDMTTSTDTQYF
TRBJ1-1 | - | - | TRBV28 | TGTGCCAGCAGTTTATTTGGAGACGGCACTGAAGCTTTCTTT | CASSLFGDGTEAFF
TRBJ2-7 | - | - | TRBV9 | TGTGCCAGCAGCGCCGAGGTAGATTCCTACGAGCAGTACTTC | CASSAEVDSYEQYF
TRBJ2-7 | once | TRBD2 | TRBV4-1 | TGCGCCAGCAGCCAAGTGGGACTACGACCCTACGAGCAGTACTTC | CASSQVGLRPYEQYF
TRBJ2-5 | - | TRBD2 | TRBV4-2 | TGTGCCAGCAGCCAGGGACTAGCGGGAGAGTTTCAAGAGACCCAGTACTTC | CASSQGLAGEFQETQYF
TRBJ1-5 | few | - | TRBV7-2 | TGTGCCAGCAGCCCCCAAGTGGCTTGGTCGTCCAATCAGCCCCAGCATTTT | CASSPQVAWSSNQPQHF
TRBJ2-6 | - | TRBD1 | TRBV19 | TGTGCCAGTAGTACGGGACAGGGGAAAACTGTTGGGGCCAACGTCCTGACTTTC | CASSTGQGKTVGANVLTF
TRBJ1-1 | - | - | TRBV4-3 | TGCGCCAGCAGCCAAGTCGCGCGAAGGGGAACTGAAGCTTTCTTT | CASSQVARRGTEAFF
TRBJ1-6 | - | - | TRBV19 | TGTGCCAGTAGTAATCCCGATAATTCACCCCTCCACTTT | CASSNPDNSPLHF